This T cell receptor beta chain was recorded in a study of cytomegalovirus exposure and HLA in healthy donors. Across the whole study: The use of the same platform for the 100 to 150 validation repertoires and the roughly 680 first-cohort repertoires was reported by a later analysis. Study-level findings and limits: It was found in a later analysis that first-cohort TCR clusters tended to co-occur in the approximately 130 validation repertoires. Listed as cytomegalovirus-associated were 150 to 200 TCR beta chains.

The trim removed 4 bases at V and 1 base at J, leaving 5 bases unmatched. The CDR3 spans 14 residues. The germline V gene has CDR1 SGHNT and CDR2 YYREEE (reference sequence). As to this clone: Its specificity is unknown.

TCRdb's copy holds only in-frame clones and misses some; the assay was immunoSEQ multiplex PCR. This sample has 110,000 or so clones, with roughly nine tenths found just once. What was sequenced was PBMCs. This chain uses TRBV5-4 with TRBJ2-7; 7 positions agree with TRBD1. The sequence was obtained from a woman between 18 and 29 years old in good health and CMV-seropositive. The chain's CDR3 is CASSQTGVSYEQYF. The CDR3 nucleotides are TGTGCCAGCAGCCAAACAGGGGTATCCTACGAGCAGTACTTC.